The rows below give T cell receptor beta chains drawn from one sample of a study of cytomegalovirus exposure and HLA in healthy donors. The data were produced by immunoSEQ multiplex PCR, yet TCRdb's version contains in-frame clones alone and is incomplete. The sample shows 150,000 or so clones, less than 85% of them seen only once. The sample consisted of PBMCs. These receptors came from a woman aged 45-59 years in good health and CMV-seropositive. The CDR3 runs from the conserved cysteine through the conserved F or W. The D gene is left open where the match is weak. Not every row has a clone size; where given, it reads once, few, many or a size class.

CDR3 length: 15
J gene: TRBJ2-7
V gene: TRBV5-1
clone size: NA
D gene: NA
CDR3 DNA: TGCGCCAGCAGCTTGTCTCAGGCCCTCTCCTACGAGCAGTACTTC
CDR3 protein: CASSLSQALSYEQYF

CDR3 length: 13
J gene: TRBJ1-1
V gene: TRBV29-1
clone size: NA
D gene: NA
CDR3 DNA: TGCAGCGTTGAAGGACGGGGGAACACTGAAGCTTTCTTT
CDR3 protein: CSVEGRGNTEAFF

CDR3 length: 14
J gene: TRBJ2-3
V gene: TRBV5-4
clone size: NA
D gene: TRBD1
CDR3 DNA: TGTGCCAGCAGCCCGGGCGACAGGGCAGATACGCAGTATTTT
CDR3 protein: CASSPGDRADTQYF

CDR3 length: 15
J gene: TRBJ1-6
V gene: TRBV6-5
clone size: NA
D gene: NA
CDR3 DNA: TGTGCCAGCAGCGGTACACAGGGCTCCCTTTCACCCCTCCACTTT
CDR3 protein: CASSGTQGSLSPLHF

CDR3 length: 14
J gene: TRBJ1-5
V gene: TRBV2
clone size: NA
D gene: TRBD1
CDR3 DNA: TGTGCCAGCAGTGAAAGGGCAGGGGGACAGCCCCAGCATTTT
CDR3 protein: CASSERAGGQPQHF

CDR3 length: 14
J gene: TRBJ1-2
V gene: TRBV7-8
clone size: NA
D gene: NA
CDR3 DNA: TGTGCCAGCAGCTTAGGGTTTTCAGGGGATGGCTACACCTTC
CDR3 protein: CASSLGFSGDGYTF

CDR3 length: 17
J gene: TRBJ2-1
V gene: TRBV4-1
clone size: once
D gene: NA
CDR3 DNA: TGCGCCAGCAGCCAAGAGTACACACAGATTTGGTACAATGAGCAGTTCTTC
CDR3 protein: CASSQEYTQIWYNEQFF

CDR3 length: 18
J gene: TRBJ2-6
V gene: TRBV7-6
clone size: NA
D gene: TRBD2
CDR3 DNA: TGTGCCAGCAGCTTTTCGCCGGGGGGACTCGCCGGGGCCAACGTCCTGACTTTC
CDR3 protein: CASSFSPGGLAGANVLTF

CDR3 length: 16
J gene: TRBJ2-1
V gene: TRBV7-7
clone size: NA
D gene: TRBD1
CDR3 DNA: TGTGCCAGCACCCCGGGTCCCGGACAGGGATACAATGAGCAGTTCTTC
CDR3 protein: CASTPGPGQGYNEQFF

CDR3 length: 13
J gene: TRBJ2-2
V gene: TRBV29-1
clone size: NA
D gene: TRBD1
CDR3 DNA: TGCAGCGTGGGGACAGGGAACACCGGGGAGCTGTTTTTT
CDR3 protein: CSVGTGNTGELFF

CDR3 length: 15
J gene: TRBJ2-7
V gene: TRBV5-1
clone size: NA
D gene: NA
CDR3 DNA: TGCGCCAGCAGCTTGTCGGCAGGGGTCACCTACGAGCAGTACTTC
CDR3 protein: CASSLSAGVTYEQYF

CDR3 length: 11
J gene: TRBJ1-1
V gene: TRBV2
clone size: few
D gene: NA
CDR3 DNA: TGTGCCAGCATTAGCCTCACTGAAGCTTTCTTT
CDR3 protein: CASISLTEAFF

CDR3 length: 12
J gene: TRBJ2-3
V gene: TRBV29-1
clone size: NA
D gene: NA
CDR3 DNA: TGCAGCGTCCAAGAGGGCGGGGATACGCAGTATTTT
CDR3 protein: CSVQEGGDTQYF

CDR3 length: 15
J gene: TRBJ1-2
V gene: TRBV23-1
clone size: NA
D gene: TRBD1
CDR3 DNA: TGCGCCAGCGGCCTCGTCGGACAGGGAAACTATGGCTACACCTTC
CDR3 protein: CASGLVGQGNYGYTF

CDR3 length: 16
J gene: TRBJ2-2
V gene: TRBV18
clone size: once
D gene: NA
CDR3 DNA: TGTGCCAGCTCCCAAGTAAGGGGGTATAACACCGGGGAGCTGTTTTTT
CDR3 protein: CASSQVRGYNTGELFF

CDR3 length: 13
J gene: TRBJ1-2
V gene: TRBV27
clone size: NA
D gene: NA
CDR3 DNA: TGTGCCAGCAGTTTAGCAGGGAACTATGGCTACACCTTC
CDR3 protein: CASSLAGNYGYTF

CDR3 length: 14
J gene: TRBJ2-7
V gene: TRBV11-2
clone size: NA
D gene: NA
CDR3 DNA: TGTGCCAGCACCACGGGTCTCTCGGATCGCGAGCAGTACTTC
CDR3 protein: CASTTGLSDREQYF

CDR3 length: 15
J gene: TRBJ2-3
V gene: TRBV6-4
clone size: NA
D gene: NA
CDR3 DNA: TGTGCCAGCAGTGACGGACCTGGGGGAGGAGATACGCAGTATTTT
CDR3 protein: CASSDGPGGGDTQYF

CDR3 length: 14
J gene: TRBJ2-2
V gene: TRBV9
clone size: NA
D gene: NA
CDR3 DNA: TGTGCCAGCAGCGTAGAGGGAGAGACCGGGGAGCTGTTTTTT
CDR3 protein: CASSVEGETGELFF

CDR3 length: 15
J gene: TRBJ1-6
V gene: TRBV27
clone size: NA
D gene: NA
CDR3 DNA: TGTGCCAGCAGTTTAGAACAGGCAGGCAATTCACCCCTCCACTTT
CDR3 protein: CASSLEQAGNSPLHF

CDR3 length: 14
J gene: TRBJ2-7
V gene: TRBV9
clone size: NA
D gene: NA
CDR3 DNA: TGTGCCAGCAGCGTCGGGGTAGGGAACTACGAGCAGTACTTC
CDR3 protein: CASSVGVGNYEQYF

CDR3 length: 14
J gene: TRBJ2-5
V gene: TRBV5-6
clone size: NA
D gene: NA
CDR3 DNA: TGTGCCAGCAGCTTGTCCGGAGCCAAAGAGACCCAGTACTTC
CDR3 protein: CASSLSGAKETQYF

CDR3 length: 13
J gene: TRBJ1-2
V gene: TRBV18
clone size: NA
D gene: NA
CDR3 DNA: TGTGCCAGCTCACCAGTTGGCAAATATGGCTACACCTTC
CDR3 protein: CASSPVGKYGYTF

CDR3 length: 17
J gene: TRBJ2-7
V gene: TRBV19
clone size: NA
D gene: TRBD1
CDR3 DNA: TGTGCCAGTAGTACGGGACAGGGGGCCCCCTACTCCTACGAGCAGTACTTC
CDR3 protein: CASSTGQGAPYSYEQYF

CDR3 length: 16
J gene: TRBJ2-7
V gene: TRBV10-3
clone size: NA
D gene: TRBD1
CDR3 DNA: TGTGCCATCAGTTTTCTCAGGACAGGTGGTTCCTACGAGCAGTACTTC
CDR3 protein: CAISFLRTGGSYEQYF

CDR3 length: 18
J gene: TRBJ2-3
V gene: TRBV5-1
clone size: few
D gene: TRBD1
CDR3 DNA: TGCGCCAGCAGCGGGGCGATCTCCGGGACAGGGGGCGCAGATACGCAGTATTTT
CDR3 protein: CASSGAISGTGGADTQYF

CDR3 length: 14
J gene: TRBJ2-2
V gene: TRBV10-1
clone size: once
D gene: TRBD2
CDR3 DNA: TGCGCCAGCAGCTCTAGCGGGAACACCGGGGAGCTGTTTTTT
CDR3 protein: CASSSSGNTGELFF

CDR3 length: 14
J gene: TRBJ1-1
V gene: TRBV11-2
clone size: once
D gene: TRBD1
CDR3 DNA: TGTGCCAGCAGCCCTAGACAGGGGGCTACTGAAGCTTTCTTT
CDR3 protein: CASSPRQGATEAFF

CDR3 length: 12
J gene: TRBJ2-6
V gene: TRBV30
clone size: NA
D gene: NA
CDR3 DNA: TGTGCCGGAGGGGTCGGGGCCAACGTCCTGACTTTC
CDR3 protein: CAGGVGANVLTF

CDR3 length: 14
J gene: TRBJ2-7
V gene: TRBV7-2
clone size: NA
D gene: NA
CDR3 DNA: TGTGCCAGCAGCTCAAGGACGGGGGACTACGAGCAGTACTTC
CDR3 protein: CASSSRTGDYEQYF

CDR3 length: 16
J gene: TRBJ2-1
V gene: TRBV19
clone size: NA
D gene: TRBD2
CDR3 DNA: TGTGCCAGTAGTAATCTACCGGGGGTCACCGGGAGGGAGCAGTTCTTC
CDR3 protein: CASSNLPGVTGREQFF

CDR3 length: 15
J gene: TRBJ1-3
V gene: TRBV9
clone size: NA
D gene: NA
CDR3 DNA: TGTGCCAGCAGCGTAGGAGGGCGTGAGGGAAACACCATATATTTT
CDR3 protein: CASSVGGREGNTIYF

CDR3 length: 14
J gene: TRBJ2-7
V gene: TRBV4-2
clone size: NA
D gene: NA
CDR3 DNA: TGTGCCAGCAGTCCCAAGTATCAGGGAATCGAGCAGTACTTC
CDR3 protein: CASSPKYQGIEQYF

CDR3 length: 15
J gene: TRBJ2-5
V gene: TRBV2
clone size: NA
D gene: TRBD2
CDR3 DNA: TGTGCCAGCAGAGGCGGCGGGGGGACCCAAGAGACCCAGTACTTC
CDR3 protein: CASRGGGGTQETQYF

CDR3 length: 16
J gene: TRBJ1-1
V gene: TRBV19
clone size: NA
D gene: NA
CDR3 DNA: TGTGCCAGTAGGAACGATTGGGGACTGACGAACACTGAAGCTTTCTTT
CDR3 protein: CASRNDWGLTNTEAFF

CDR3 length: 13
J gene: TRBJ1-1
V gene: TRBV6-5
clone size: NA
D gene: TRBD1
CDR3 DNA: TGTGCCAGCAGTTCAGGGGGCGCATCTGAAGCTTTCTTT
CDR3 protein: CASSSGGASEAFF

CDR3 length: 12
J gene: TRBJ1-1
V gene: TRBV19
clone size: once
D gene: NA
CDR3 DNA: TGTGCCAGTCACGGGGTAAATACTGAAGCTTTCTTT
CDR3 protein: CASHGVNTEAFF

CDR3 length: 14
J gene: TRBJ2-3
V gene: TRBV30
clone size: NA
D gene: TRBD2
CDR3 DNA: TGTGCCTGGAGTACGGGGGGGGCCGCAGATACGCAGTATTTT
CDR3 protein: CAWSTGGAADTQYF

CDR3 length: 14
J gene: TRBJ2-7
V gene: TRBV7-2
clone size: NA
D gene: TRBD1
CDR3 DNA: TGTGCCAGCAGCTTAGGGGGACAGTCCTACGAGCAGTACTTC
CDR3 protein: CASSLGGQSYEQYF

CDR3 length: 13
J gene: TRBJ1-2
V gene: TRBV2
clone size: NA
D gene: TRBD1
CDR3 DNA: TGTGCCAGCAGTCGGACAGGGGACTATGGCTACACCTTC
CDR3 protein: CASSRTGDYGYTF

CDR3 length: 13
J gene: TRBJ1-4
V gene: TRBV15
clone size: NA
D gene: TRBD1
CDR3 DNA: TGTGCCACCAGCCGGGACAGGGGACGAAAACTGTTTTTT
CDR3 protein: CATSRDRGRKLFF

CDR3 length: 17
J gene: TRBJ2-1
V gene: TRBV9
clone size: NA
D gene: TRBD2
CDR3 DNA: TGTGCCAGCAGCAAACGTCTGACTAGCGGGCGAGCCGTTGAGCAGTTCTTC
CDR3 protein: CASSKRLTSGRAVEQFF

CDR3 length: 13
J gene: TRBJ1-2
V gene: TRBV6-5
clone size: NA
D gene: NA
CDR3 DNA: TGTGCCAGCAGGCCCACCGGGGTAGGTGGCTACACCTTC
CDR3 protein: CASRPTGVGGYTF

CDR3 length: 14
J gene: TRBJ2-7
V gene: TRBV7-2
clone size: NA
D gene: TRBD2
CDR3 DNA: TGTGCCAGCAGCTTAGGCGGGGGGGCGGGCGAGCAGTACTTC
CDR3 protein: CASSLGGGAGEQYF

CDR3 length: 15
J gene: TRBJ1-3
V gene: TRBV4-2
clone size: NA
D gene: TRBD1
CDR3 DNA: TGTGCCAGCAGCCCAGGACAGGCAACTGGAAACACCATATATTTT
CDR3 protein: CASSPGQATGNTIYF

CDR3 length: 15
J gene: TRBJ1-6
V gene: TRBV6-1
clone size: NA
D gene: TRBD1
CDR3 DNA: TGTGCCAGCAGACCGGCTACAGGGGAGAGTTCACCCCTCCACTTT
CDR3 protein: CASRPATGESSPLHF

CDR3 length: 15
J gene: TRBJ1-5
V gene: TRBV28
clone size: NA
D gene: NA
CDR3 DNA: TGTGCCAGTCGCACCCCGCTTACAGGCAATCAGCCCCAGCATTTT
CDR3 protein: CASRTPLTGNQPQHF

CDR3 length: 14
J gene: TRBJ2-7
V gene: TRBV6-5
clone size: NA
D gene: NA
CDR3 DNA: TGTGCCAGCAGTCCTCGACTAGAACCTAACGAGCAGTACTTC
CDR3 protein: CASSPRLEPNEQYF

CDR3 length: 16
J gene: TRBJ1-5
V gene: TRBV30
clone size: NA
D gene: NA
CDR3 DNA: TGTGCCTGGAGTAGGGGACCGGGGGGTCCCAATCAGCCCCAGCATTTT
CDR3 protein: CAWSRGPGGPNQPQHF